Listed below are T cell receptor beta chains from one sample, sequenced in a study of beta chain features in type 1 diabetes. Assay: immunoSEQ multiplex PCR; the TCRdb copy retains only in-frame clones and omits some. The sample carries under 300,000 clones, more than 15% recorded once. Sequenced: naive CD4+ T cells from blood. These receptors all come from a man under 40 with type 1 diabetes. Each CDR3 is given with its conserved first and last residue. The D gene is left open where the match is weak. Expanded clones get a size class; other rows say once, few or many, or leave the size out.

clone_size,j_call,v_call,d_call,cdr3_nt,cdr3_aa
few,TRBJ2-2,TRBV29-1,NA,TGCAGCGGCCGGGACCCTCGTGGTAGGCTGTTTTTT,CSGRDPRGRLFF
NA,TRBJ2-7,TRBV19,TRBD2,TGTGCCAGTAGTATAGGGTTGCTTAGCGGGAGCTACGAGCAGTACTTC,CASSIGLLSGSYEQYF
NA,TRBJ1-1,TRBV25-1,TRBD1,TGTGCCAGCAGTGAATGGTCGGGAGGGACAGACACTGAAGCTTTCTTT,CASSEWSGGTDTEAFF
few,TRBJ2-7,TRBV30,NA,TGTGCCTCGCGGGGAGCCTCCTACGAGCAGTACTTC,CASRGASYEQYF
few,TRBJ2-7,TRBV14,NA,TGTGCCAGCAGCCAGAGTACCTACGAGCAGTACTTC,CASSQSTYEQYF
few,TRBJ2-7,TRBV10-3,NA,TGTGCCATCAGTTATACCGACTCCTCCTACGAGCAGTACTTC,CAISYTDSSYEQYF
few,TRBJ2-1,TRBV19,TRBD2,TGTGCCAGTAGTCTTTACAGCGGGAGTACCTACAATGAGCAGTTCTTC,CASSLYSGSTYNEQFF
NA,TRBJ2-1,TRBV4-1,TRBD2,TGCGCCAGCAGCCAACCCACGGGCGGGACTAACAATGAGCAGTTCTTC,CASSQPTGGTNNEQFF
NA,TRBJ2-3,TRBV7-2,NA,TGTGCCAGCAGCACCGACAGGAGCACAGATACGCAGTATTTT,CASSTDRSTDTQYF
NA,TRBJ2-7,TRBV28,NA,TGTGCCAGCAGTCCATATACCGGGACACACGACTTC,CASSPYTGTHDF
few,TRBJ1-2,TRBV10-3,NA,TGTGCCATCAGCCCCGGAGATGGGGGGTCTGAGGGGTTTAACTATGGCTACACCTTC,CAISPGDGGSEGFNYGYTF
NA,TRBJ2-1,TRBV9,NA,TGTGCCAGCAGCGTAGAGCCTAGCAGAGGCAATGAGCAGTTCTTC,CASSVEPSRGNEQFF
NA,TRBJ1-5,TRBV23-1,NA,TGCGCCAGCGGCTTTGAGAGGGTGATTAGCAATCAGCCCCAGCATTTT,CASGFERVISNQPQHF
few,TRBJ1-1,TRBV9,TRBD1,TGTGCCAGCAGCCACCGGACAGGGATGAACACTGAAGCTTTCTTT,CASSHRTGMNTEAFF
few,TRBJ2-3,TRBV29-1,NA,TGCAGCGTAAGCCCATCAACAGATACGCAGTATTTT,CSVSPSTDTQYF
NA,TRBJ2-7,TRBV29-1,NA,TGCAGCGTTGAAAGGCTGGGACCTTACGAGCAGTACTTC,CSVERLGPYEQYF
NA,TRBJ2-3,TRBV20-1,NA,TGCAGCGAGGGGGTTGCAGATACGCAGTATTTT,CSEGVADTQYF
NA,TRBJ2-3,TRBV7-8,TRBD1,TGTGCCAGCAGACTTTGGGGACAGAGCACAGATACGCAGTATTTT,CASRLWGQSTDTQYF
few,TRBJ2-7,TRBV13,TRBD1,TGTGCCAGCAGCTCCACCCCCGGGACAGGGGGGAAGGTAGCTGTCTACGAGCAGTACTTC,CASSSTPGTGGKVAVYEQYF
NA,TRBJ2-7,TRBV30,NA,TGTGCCTGGAGTGTACGGGGCCCCGGGCAGTACTTC,CAWSVRGPGQYF